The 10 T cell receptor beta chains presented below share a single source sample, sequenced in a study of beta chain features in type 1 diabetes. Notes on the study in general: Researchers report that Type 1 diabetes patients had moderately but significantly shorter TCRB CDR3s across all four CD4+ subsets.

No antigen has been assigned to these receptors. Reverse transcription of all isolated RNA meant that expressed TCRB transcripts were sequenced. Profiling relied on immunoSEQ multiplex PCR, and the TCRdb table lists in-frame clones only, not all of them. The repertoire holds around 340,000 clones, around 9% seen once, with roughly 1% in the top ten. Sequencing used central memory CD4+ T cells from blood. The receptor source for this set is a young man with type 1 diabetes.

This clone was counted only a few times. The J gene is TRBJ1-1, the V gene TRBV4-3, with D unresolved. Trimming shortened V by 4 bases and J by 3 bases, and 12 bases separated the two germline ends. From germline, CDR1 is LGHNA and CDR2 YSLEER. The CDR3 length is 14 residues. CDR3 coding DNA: TGCGCCAGCAGCCCCCAGAGAGGTTACACTGAAGCTTTCTTT. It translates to CASSPQRGYTEAFF.

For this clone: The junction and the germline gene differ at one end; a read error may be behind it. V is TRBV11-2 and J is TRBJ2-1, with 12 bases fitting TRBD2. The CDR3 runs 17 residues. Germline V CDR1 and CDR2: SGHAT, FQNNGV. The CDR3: CASNLDRTSGVGSEQFF. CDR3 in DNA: TGTGCCAGCAACTTAGATCGGACTAGCGGGGTAGGTTCGGAGCAGTTCTTC.

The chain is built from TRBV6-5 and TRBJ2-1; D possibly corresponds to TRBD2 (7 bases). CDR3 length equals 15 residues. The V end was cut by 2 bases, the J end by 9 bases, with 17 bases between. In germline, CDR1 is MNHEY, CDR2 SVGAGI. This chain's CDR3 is CASSYGPGGRSEQFF. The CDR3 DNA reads TGTGCCAGCAGTTACGGCCCGGGGGGCCGCTCTGAGCAGTTCTTC.

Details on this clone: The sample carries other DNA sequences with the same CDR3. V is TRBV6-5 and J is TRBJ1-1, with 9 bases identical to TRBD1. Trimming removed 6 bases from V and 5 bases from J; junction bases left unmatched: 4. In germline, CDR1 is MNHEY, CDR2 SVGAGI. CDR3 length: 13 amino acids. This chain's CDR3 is CASSPTGGTEAFF. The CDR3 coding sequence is TGTGCCAGCAGCCCGACAGGGGGAACTGAAGCTTTCTTT.

The CDR3 DNA sequence: TGTGCCAGCAGTACCCAATACAGTTACCAAGAGACCCAGTACTTC. Encoded protein: CASSTQYSYQETQYF. This rearrangement joins TRBV6-1 to TRBJ2-5; no reliable D call. This CDR3 is 15 amino acids long. The germline V and J ends were trimmed by 5 bases and 0 bases, with 13 bases remaining between them. The germline V gene has CDR1 MNHNS and CDR2 SASEGT.

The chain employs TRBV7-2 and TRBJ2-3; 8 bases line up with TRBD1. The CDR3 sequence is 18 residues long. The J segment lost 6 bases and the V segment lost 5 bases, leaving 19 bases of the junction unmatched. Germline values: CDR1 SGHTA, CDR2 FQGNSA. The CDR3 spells CASSQNARQGAISDTQYF. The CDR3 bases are TGTGCCAGCAGCCAAAACGCGCGGCAGGGGGCGATCTCGGATACGCAGTATTTT.

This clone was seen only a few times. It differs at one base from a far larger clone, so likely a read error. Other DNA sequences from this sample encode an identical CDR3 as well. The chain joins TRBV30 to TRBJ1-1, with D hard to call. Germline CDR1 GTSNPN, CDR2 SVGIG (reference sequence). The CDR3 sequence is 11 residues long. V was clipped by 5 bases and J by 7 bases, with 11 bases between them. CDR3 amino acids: CAWARTSEAFF. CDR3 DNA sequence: TGTGCCTGGGCGCGGACGAGTGAAGCTTTCTTT.

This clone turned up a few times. The CDR3 DNA sequence: TGTGCCAGCAGCTTAGCCCCTCGACAAGGCGGGGAAAAACTGTTTTTT. This translates into CASSLAPRQGGEKLFF. The chain has TRBV7-2 and TRBJ1-4, with unresolved D. V was pared by 0 bases and J by 8 bases, with 16 bases between. The V gene's germline CDR1 is SGHTA and CDR2 FQGNSA. This CDR3 has 16 amino acids.

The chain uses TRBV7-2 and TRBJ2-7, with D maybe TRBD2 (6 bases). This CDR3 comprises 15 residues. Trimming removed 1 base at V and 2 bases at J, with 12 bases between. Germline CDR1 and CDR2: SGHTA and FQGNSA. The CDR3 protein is CASSLGQGGTYEQYF. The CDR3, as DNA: TGTGCCAGCAGCTTAGGGCAGGGCGGGACCTACGAGCAGTACTTC.

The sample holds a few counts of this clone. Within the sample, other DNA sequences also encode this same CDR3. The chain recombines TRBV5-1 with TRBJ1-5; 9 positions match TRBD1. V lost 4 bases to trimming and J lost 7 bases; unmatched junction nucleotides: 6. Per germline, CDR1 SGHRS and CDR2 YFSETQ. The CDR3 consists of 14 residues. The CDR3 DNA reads TGCGCCAGCAGCGAACAGGGGGCTGGCCAGCCCCAGCATTTT. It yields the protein CASSEQGAGQPQHF.